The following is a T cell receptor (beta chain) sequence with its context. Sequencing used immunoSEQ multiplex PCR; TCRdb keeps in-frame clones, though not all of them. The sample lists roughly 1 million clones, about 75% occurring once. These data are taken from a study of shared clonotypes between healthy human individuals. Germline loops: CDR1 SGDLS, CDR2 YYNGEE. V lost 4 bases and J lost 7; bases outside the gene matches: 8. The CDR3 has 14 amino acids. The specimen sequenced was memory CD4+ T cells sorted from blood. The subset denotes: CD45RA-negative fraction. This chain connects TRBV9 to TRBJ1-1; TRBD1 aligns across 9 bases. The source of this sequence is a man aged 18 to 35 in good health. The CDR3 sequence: CASSPQLGQGEAFF. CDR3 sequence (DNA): TGTGCCAGCAGCCCCCAGTTGGGACAGGGTGAAGCTTTCTTT.